This TCR beta chain is drawn from a study of cytomegalovirus exposure and HLA in healthy donors. Study observations and caveats: When analyzed later, a missense DCLRE1C variant was found to be linked to TCR beta V- and J-gene trimming. Cytomegalovirus-associated status was assigned to 164 TCR beta chains. The authors reported that TCR beta sequences could predict HLA-A and HLA-B alleles. These predictions were accurate for most subjects in the first cohort.

Amplification used 60 Vbeta primers and 13 Jbeta primers. Profiled with immunoSEQ multiplex PCR; TCRdb holds only in-frame clones, not every one. The data contain roughly 200,000 clones, 10% to 15% of them seen just once; the ten biggest clones take up roughly 7.7%. This clone was counted a few times. The target antigen is unknown. The sequenced sample consisted of PBMCs. The sequence was obtained from a man aged 45-65 years in good health and CMV-seropositive.

This CDR3 is CASFTGSYNEQFF. CDR3 in DNA: TGTGCCAGCTTCACGGGGTCCTACAATGAGCAGTTCTTC. This chain links TRBV6-6 with TRBJ2-1; a weak D match, TRBD2 (5 bases). CDR1 is MNHNY, CDR2 SVGAGI, per germline (reference sequence). V lost 8 bases and J lost 1, with 9 bases in between. The CDR3 sequence is 13 residues long.